Listed here are 5 T cell receptor beta chains from one sample, sequenced in a study of blood T cell repertoires in COVID-19. Here immunoSEQ multiplex PCR was the method, and the copy in TCRdb shows in-frame clones only, minus some. This table holds hundreds of thousands of clones, around 90% found once. The sample consisted of PBMCs or T cells enriched from blood (not recorded which). These receptors all come from a man aged 25 to 40 who had been exposed to COVID-19.

The chain recombines TRBV28 with TRBJ1-2, with 8 bases aligning to TRBD1. CDR1 and CDR2 from the germline V gene are MDHEN and SYDVKM. The V gene end was trimmed by 6 bases and the J gene end by 8 bases; junction bases not matched to a gene: 11. The CDR3 runs 14 residues. The CDR3 DNA follows: TGTGCCAGCAGGCAAACCGGACAGGGCTGGGGCTACACCTTC. Translated, it gives CASRQTGQGWGYTF.

The V call is TRBV15, the J call TRBJ1-1, with D unclear. CDR1 and CDR2 (germline): LNHNV, YYDKDF (reference sequence). The V and J ends lost 1 base and 5 bases respectively, with 8 bases between them. The CDR3 spans 13 residues. The CDR3 sequence: CATSRVSGTEAFF. The CDR3 region has the DNA TGTGCCACCAGCAGAGTCTCGGGGACTGAAGCTTTCTTT.

The chain uses TRBV13 and TRBJ2-5; 12 nucleotides line up with TRBD1. The CDR3 is 15 amino acids. Germline V gene sequence: CDR1 PRHDT, CDR2 FYEKMQ (reference sequence). V trimming: 5 bases; J trimming: 5 bases; junction bases outside the gene matches: 6. The CDR3 DNA is TGTGCCAGCAGCATCGGGACAGGGGGCGTCGAGACCCAGTACTTC. Translation gives CASSIGTGGVETQYF. Full variable domain (missing parts from reference TRBV13 and TRBJ2-5): AAGVIQSPRHLIKEKRETATLKCYPIPRHDTVYWYQQGPGQDPQFLISFYEKMQSDKGSIPDRFSAQQFSDYHSELNMSSLELGDSALYFCASSIGTGGVETQYFGPGTRLLVL.

This chain joins TRBV2 and TRBJ1-1; TRBD1 agrees at 8 bases. Per the germline V gene, CDR1 is SNHLY and CDR2 is FYNNEI. The J segment lost 11 bases and the V segment lost 5 bases, leaving 16 bases of the junction unmatched. The CDR3 length is 15 residues. In DNA form, the CDR3 reads TGTGCCAGCAGTTCGGACAGGGTGGGTGCGGGAAGGGCTTTCTTT. Residues: CASSSDRVGAGRAFF.

In its sample, this clone was seen a few times. An end of the junction does not agree with germline; a read error may underlie this. The chain employs TRBV3-1 (or the pseudogene TRBV3-2) and TRBJ1-6; weak D call: TRBD1 (6 bases). Germline CDR1 is LGHDT and CDR2 is YNNKEL (reference sequence). CDR3 length equals 14 residues. As DNA, the CDR3 is TGTGCCAGCAGCCTCTTGGACAGAGATTCCCCCCTCCACTTT. Translating gives CASSLLDRDSPLHF.